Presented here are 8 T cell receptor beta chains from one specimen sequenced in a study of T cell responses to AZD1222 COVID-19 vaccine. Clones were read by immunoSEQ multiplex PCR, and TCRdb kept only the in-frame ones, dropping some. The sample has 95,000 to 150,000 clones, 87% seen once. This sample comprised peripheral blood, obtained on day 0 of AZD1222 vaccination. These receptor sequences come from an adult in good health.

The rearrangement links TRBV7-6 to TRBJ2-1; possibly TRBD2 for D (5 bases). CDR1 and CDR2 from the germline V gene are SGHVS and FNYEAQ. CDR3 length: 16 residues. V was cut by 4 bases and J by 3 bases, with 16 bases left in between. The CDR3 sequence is CASSSESGVDYNEQFF. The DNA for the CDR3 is TGTGCCAGCAGCTCAGAATCCGGGGTGGACTACAATGAGCAGTTCTTC.

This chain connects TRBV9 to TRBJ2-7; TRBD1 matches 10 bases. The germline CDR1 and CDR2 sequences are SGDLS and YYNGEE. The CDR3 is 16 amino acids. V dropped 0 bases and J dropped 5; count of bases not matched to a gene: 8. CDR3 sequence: CASSVASDRGRHEQYF. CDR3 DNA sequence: TGTGCCAGCAGCGTAGCTAGTGACAGGGGGCGTCACGAGCAGTACTTC.

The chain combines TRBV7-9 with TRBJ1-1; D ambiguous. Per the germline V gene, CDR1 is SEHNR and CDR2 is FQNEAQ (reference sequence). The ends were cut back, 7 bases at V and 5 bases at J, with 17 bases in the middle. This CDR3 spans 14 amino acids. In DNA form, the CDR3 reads TGTGCCAGCACCAAAGGCATTCAACGAACTGAAGCTTTCTTT. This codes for CASTKGIQRTEAFF.

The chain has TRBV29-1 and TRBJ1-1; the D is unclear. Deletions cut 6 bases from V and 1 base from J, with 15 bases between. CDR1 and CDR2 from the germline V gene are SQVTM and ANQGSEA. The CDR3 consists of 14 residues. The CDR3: CSVTERRENTEAFF. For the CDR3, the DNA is TGCAGCGTCACCGAGAGGCGCGAGAACACTGAAGCTTTCTTT.

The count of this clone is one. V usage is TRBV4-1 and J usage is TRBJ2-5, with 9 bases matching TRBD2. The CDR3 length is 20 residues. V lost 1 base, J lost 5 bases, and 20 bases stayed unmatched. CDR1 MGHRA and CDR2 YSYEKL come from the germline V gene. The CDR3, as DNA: TGCGCCAGCAGCCAAGTTGACTCCTTAGCGGGGGTCAGAAAAGGGGAGACCCAGTACTTC. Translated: CASSQVDSLAGVRKGETQYF.

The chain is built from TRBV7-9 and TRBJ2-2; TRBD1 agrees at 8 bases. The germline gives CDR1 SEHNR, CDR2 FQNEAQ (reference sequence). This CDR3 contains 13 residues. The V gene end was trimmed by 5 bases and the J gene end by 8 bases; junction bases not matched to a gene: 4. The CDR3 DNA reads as TGTGCCAGCAGCGTCACAGGGGGAGGGGAGCTGTTTTTT. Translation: CASSVTGGGELFF.

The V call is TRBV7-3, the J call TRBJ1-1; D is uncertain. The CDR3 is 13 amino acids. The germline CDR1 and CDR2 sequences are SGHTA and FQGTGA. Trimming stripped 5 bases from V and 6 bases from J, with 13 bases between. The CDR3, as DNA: TGTGCCAGCAGCCCCCAAAGTGGGTCTGAAGCTTTCTTT. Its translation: CASSPQSGSEAFF.

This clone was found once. The CDR3 DNA is TGTGCCAGCAGTTTTTCCACCGGGATGGATACGCAGTATTTT. Its protein is CASSFSTGMDTQYF. V gene TRBV11-2 combines with J gene TRBJ2-3, with D perhaps matching TRBD2 (5 bases). V lost 6 bases and J 6 bases, leaving 16 bases between the germline ends. Germline CDR1 reads SGHAT; CDR2 reads FQNNGV. There are 14 residues in the CDR3.